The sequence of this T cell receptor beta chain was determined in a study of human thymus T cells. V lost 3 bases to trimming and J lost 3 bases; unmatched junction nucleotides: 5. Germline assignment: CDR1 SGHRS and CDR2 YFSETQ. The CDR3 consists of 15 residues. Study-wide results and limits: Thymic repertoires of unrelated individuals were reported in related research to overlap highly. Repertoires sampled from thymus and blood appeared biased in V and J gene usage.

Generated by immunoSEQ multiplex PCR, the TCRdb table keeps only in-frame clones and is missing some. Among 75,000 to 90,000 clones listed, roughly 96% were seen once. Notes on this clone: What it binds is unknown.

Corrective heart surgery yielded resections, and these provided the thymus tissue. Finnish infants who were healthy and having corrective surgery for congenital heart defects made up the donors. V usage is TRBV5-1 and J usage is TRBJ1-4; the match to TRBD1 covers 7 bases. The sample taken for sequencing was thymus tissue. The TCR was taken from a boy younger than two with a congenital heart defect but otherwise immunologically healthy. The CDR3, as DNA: TGCGCCAGCAGCTCAGGGGACAGCGCTAATGAAAAACTGTTTTTT. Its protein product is CASSSGDSANEKLFF.